Listed below are T cell receptor beta chains from one sample, sequenced in a study of molecular identifiers for immune sequencing clone quantification. In TCRdb, the PCR reads were re-called with MiXCR into one record per CDR3 protein. The sample includes just under 650,000 distinct CDR3 sequences, 15% to 20% of them seen just once. What was sequenced was naive CD8+ T cells from blood, with Jurkat cell RNA spiked in. The receptors were sampled from a human donor in good health. Some libraries in this study had Jurkat cell RNA spiked in. The CDR3 runs from the conserved cysteine through the conserved F or W. The D gene is left open where the match is weak. The size entry is marked missing in some rows and otherwise reads once, few, many or a size class.

V gene	clone size	D gene	J gene	CDR3 DNA	CDR3 protein
TRBV4-1	few	TRBD1	TRBJ1-3	TGCGCCAGCAGCGCAAGCAGGGGGCTATCTGGAAACACCATATATTTT	CASSASRGLSGNTIYF
TRBV7-2	many	TRBD1	TRBJ2-5	TGTGCCAGCAGCATCGACCCGGGACAGTTAATATTACAAGAGACCCAGTACTTC	CASSIDPGQLILQETQYF
TRBV7-6	NA	TRBD2	TRBJ2-1	TGTGCCAGCAGCCCGAGTAGCGGGAGTTTAAATGAGCGGTTCTTC	CASSPSSGSLNERFF
TRBV20-1	many	TRBD1	TRBJ2-7	TGCAGTGCTAGAGATCTAGGGACAGGGGACTACGAGCAGTACTTC	CSARDLGTGDYEQYF
TRBV30	NA	NA	TRBJ1-2	TGTGCCTGGAGCGGTTTGGCTAACTATGGCTACACCTTC	CAWSGLANYGYTF
TRBV6-4	few	NA	TRBJ2-2	TGTGCCAGCAGTGACCAATGGAAAACCGGGGAGCTGTTTTTT	CASSDQWKTGELFF
TRBV7-2	many	NA	TRBJ2-7	TGTGCCAGCAGCTTAGCGCGCGGGGAAATGCCCTACGAGCAGTACTTC	CASSLARGEMPYEQYF
TRBV12-3/TRBV12-4	many	NA	TRBJ2-5	TGTGCCAGCAGTTTCGGGTCAGGGCAAGAGACCCAGTACTTC	CASSFGSGQETQYF
TRBV11-3	NA	TRBD1	TRBJ1-1	TGTGCCAGCAGCTCCAGGGGGTCCCCTGAAGCTTTCTTT	CASSSRGSPEAFF
TRBV20-1	many	TRBD2	TRBJ2-7	TGCAGTGCTAGAGAGAGGGGTAGCGGGAGCTACGAGCAGTACTTC	CSARERGSGSYEQYF
TRBV10-3	NA	NA	TRBJ1-5	TGTGCCACCCGGGTAGGGGGTATGGGCAATCAGCCCCAGCATTTT	CATRVGGMGNQPQHF
TRBV21-1	many	NA	TRBJ2-1	TGTGCCAGCAGCAAAGCCCAGGAGACTAGCGGACAATACAATGAGCAGTTCTTC	CASSKAQETSGQYNEQFF
TRBV4-1	many	NA	TRBJ1-2	TGCGCCAGCAGCCAAGGAGGGCGGCCAGAACTTATCTACGGCTACACCTTC	CASSQGGRPELIYGYTF
TRBV9	NA	TRBD1	TRBJ1-1	TGTGCCAGCGGCTTCACAGGGGGCACTGAAGCTTTCTTT	CASGFTGGTEAFF
TRBV20-1	many	NA	TRBJ2-2	TGCAGTGCTAGTGGGTTCCGACAGGAGAACACCGGGGAGCTGTTTTTT	CSASGFRQENTGELFF
TRBV7-6	many	TRBD2	TRBJ2-5	TGTGCCAGCAGCTTAGCGGGGACTATAAAAGAGACCCAGTACTTC	CASSLAGTIKETQYF
TRBV7-9	many	TRBD1	TRBJ2-7	TGTGCCAGCAGCGCTTGGACAGGGATGTACGAGCAGTACTTC	CASSAWTGMYEQYF
TRBV19	NA	TRBD2	TRBJ2-1	TGTGCCAGTAGCCTATCTAGCGGGGGGTTCAATGAGCAGTTCTTC	CASSLSSGGFNEQFF
TRBV4-3	many	NA	TRBJ2-1	TGCGCCAGCAGCCAAGATCGAGGCCCCCGAGGGAATGAGCAGTTCTTC	CASSQDRGPRGNEQFF
TRBV6-2/TRBV6-3	NA	TRBD1	TRBJ2-5	TGTGCCAGCAGTTACAACAGGGGGCAAGAGACCCAGTACTTC	CASSYNRGQETQYF
TRBV9	many	NA	TRBJ1-3	TGTGCCAGCAGCCCGAGCTCTGGAAACACCATATATTTT	CASSPSSGNTIYF
TRBV2	NA	NA	TRBJ2-7	TGTGCCAGCAGTGGCGGTGGGGGGCTCTACGAGCAGTACTTC	CASSGGGGLYEQYF
TRBV7-6	few	NA	TRBJ2-1	TGTGCCAGCAGCTTACCCTCGGCGGAGCCAAGGCAAGTTTCCTACAATGAGCAGTTCTTC	CASSLPSAEPRQVSYNEQFF
TRBV4-3	many	NA	TRBJ2-7	TGCGCCAGCAGCCAAGATCTTAGGCAGGGTCTAGGTGAGCAGTACTTC	CASSQDLRQGLGEQYF
TRBV7-8	NA	TRBD1	TRBJ1-5	TGTGCCAGCAGCTTCGGGGACAGGGGGATAGGTCAGCCCCAGCATTTT	CASSFGDRGIGQPQHF
TRBV2	many	NA	TRBJ1-5	TGTGCCAGCAGAGGGGACAATCAGCCCCAGCATTTT	CASRGDNQPQHF
TRBV28	few	NA	TRBJ1-5	TGTGCCAGCAGTTCAGGCGGCCGACGTAATCAGCCCCAGCATTTT	CASSSGGRRNQPQHF
TRBV6-5	many	NA	TRBJ1-1	TGTGCCAGCAGTTACTCGAAAGGGTACACTGAAGCTTTCTTT	CASSYSKGYTEAFF